Below, one T cell receptor (beta chain) is given with its context. Its specificity is not known. This entry is derived from a study of T-cell reconstitution after alpha-beta-depleted transplantation in children. Study-level points and caveats: Two months or so post-transplant, alpha-beta T cells reportedly derived from several hundred expanded graft clones. Newly made T cells mostly supplied T-cell counts and diversity one year after transplant. Some patients owed their high day-60 TCRbeta diversity to surviving recipient T cells and thymic progenitors.

There are 15 residues in the CDR3. Trimming shortened V by 0 bases and J by 8 bases, and 15 bases separated the two germline ends. CDR1 and CDR2 from the germline V gene are SGHRS and YFSETQ. A library of TCRbeta sequences, prepared with unique molecular identifiers, was generated. A single record per CDR3 protein comes from TCRdb applying MiXCR to the PCR reads. The sample includes 800,000 to 1,000,000 distinct CDR3 sequences, less than 30% of them seen just once. This receptor was identified in a boy less than two years old who had a stem cell transplant for SCID, so the T cells may come from the graft donor. V and J are TRBV5-1 and TRBJ2-1, with D possibly matching TRBD1 (5 bases). Sequenced here: PBMCs, mostly from graft donor cells, sampled 360 days after TCRalphabeta/CD19-depleted stem cell transplant. The CDR3 sequence: CASSLDRGPWDEQFF. The DNA for the CDR3 is TGCGCCAGCAGCTTGGATAGGGGCCCATGGGATGAGCAGTTCTTC.